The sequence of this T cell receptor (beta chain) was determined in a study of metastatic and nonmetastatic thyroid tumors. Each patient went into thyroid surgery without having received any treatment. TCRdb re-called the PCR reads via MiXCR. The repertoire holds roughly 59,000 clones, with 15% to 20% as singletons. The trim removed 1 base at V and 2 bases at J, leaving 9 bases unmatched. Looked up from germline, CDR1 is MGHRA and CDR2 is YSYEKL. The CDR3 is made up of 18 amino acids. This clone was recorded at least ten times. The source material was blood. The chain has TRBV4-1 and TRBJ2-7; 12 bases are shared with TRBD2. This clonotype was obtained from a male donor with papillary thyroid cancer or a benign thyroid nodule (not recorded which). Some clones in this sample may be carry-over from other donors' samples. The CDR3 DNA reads TGCGCCAGCAGCCAAGGGCCACTAGCGGGGGGCCAAACCTACGAGCAGTACTTC. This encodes CASSQGPLAGGQTYEQYF.